What follows are 5 T cell receptor beta chains derived from one specimen sequenced in a study of shared clonotypes between healthy human individuals (TCRdb year 2020). Receptor libraries were prepared by the immunoSEQ multiplex PCR assay. Sourced from immuneACCESS, this table was stored by TCRdb with only in-frame sequences that have V and J called. A share of the clones is absent; for the studies checked, an unresolved V gene accounts for under half, and the remainder has no known explanation. The sample table lists around 2.5 million clones, over 85% of them with a count of one. Around 0.37% of the sample is taken by the ten largest. Sequenced input: naive CD4+ T cells from PBMCs. The cell subset or site tag for this specimen amounts to: CD45RA+ positively selected. The receptor source for this set is a young man in good health. Some clones in this sample may be carry-over from other donors' samples.

The chain is built from TRBV11-2 and TRBJ2-7; 8 bases are a match to TRBD2. CDR1 is SGHAT and CDR2 is FQNNGV in the germline V gene. The CDR3 is made up of 14 amino acids. V lost 5 bases and J lost 3; bases outside the gene matches: 6. CDR3 protein: CASSALAGSYEQYF. The CDR3 DNA sequence: TGTGCCAGCAGCGCTCTAGCGGGTAGCTACGAGCAGTACTTC.

The chain employs TRBV10-1 and TRBJ2-2; 7 nucleotides match TRBD1. Germline V gene data show CDR1 as WNHNN and CDR2 as SYGVQD (reference sequence). CDR3 size: 18 residues. The V gene end was trimmed by 3 bases and the J gene end by 5 bases; junction bases not matched to a gene: 15. This CDR3 is CASSELGRVGTETGELFF. CDR3 bases: TGCGCCAGCAGTGAACTCGGGCGCGTCGGGACAGAAACCGGGGAGCTGTTTTTT.

The chain's CDR3 is CASSLSGGRGTEAFF. CDR3 sequence (DNA): TGTGCCAGCAGCTTATCTGGTGGTCGGGGCACTGAAGCTTTCTTT. This chain uses TRBV7-6 with TRBJ1-1; the D is unclear. V dropped 2 bases and J dropped 4 bases, with 14 bases sitting between them. This CDR3 has 15 residues. CDR1 is SGHVS and CDR2 is FNYEAQ in the germline V gene. Complete variable domain (other parts from reference TRBV7-6 and TRBJ1-1): GAGVSQSPRYKVTKRGQDVALRCDPISGHVSLYWYRQALGQGPEFLTYFNYEAQQDKSGLPNDRFSAERPEGSISTLTIQRTEQRDSAMYRCASSLSGGRGTEAFFGQGTRLTVV.

This clone has only one observation. V gene TRBV30 combines with J gene TRBJ1-2, with 7 nucleotides matching TRBD1. The V gene end was trimmed by 8 bases and the J gene end by 3 bases; junction bases not matched to a gene: 9. This CDR3 is 13 amino acids long. Germline CDR1 is GTSNPN and CDR2 is SVGIG (reference sequence). CDR3 amino acids: CARKQGSDYGYTF. CDR3 sequence (DNA): TGTGCCCGAAAACAGGGGTCCGACTATGGCTACACCTTC.

This rearrangement joins TRBV6-4 to TRBJ1-2; 7 bases are shared with TRBD1. The CDR3 contains 14 residues. Germline values: CDR1 MRHNA, CDR2 SNTAGT. V lost 6 bases to trimming and J lost 2 bases; unmatched junction nucleotides: 6. The CDR3 DNA reads as TGTGCCAGCAGCCCCGGGACAGCGAACTATGGCTACACCTTC. Residues: CASSPGTANYGYTF.